These T cell receptor beta chains were read from a single sample in a study of cytomegalovirus exposure and HLA in healthy donors. Profiled with immunoSEQ multiplex PCR; TCRdb holds only in-frame clones, not every one. The data contain fewer than 150,000 clones, around three quarters of them singletons. The sequenced material came from PBMCs. These receptor sequences come from a man aged 35-49 years in good health and CMV-seropositive. The CDR3 runs from the conserved cysteine through the conserved F or W. The D gene is left open where the match is weak. Size is stated for part of the rows, as once, few or many counts, or as a class when the clone is expanded.

TGTGCCAGCAGTCCCCAAGGACAGGGGGACACTGAAGCTTTCTTT,CASSPQGQGDTEAFF,TRBD1,TRBV28,TRBJ1-1,.
TGTGCCAGTAGTATAGAGACAGCGAGCTCCTACAATGAGCAGTTCTTC,CASSIETASSYNEQFF,.,TRBV19,TRBJ2-1,.
TGTGCCAGCAGCTTGAGACTAGCGGGAGGTTCCGGAAATTACAATGAGCAGTTCTTC,CASSLRLAGGSGNYNEQFF,TRBD2,TRBV7-2,TRBJ2-1,.
TGTGCCAGCCGAGGGACTAGCGGGTTTACCTACGAGCAGTACTTC,CASRGTSGFTYEQYF,TRBD2,TRBV27,TRBJ2-7,.
TGCGCCAGCAGCTTGCTAGGAACTGAAGCTTTCTTT,CASSLLGTEAFF,.,TRBV5-1,TRBJ1-1,once
TGTGCCAGCAGTTACAGGGGAGGAATCCAGCCCCAGCATTTT,CASSYRGGIQPQHF,TRBD1,TRBV28,TRBJ1-5,few
TGTGCCAGCAGCCGGACTACCCTCTCCTACAATGAGCAGTTCTTC,CASSRTTLSYNEQFF,.,TRBV14,TRBJ2-1,.
TGTGCCAGCAGTCCTCAGGGACAGGGGGTATACCGCTACACCTTC,CASSPQGQGVYRYTF,TRBD1,TRBV25-1,TRBJ1-2,.
TGTGCCAGCAGCTTAGAGGGACTGAACAATGAGCAGTTCTTC,CASSLEGLNNEQFF,.,TRBV7-9,TRBJ2-1,few
TGCGCCAGCAGCTTGGAGACAGGGGGCTCCTACGAGCAGTACTTC,CASSLETGGSYEQYF,TRBD1,TRBV5-1,TRBJ2-7,.
TGTGCCAGCAAGACTAGGGAGGGCACTGAAGCTTTCTTT,CASKTREGTEAFF,.,TRBV7-9,TRBJ1-1,.
TGTGCCAGCAGCCGACAGGGCCCGGGGGAGCAGTACTTC,CASSRQGPGEQYF,TRBD1,TRBV6-5,TRBJ2-7,.
TGTGCCAGCAGCCCCACAGGGGTGAGGAACACTGAAGCTTTCTTT,CASSPTGVRNTEAFF,TRBD1,TRBV7-8,TRBJ1-1,.
TGTGCCAGCAACCTTGGGAGTCAGCCCCAGCATTTT,CASNLGSQPQHF,.,TRBV7-9,TRBJ1-5,.
TGTGCCAGTAGTATAGATCGAAACAGGGGGTTAACAAGCGGCTATGGCTACACCTTC,CASSIDRNRGLTSGYGYTF,TRBD1,TRBV19,TRBJ1-2,.
TGTGCCAGCAGCGCCCGTCGTGGGACTAGCGGAACTGGGGAGACCCAGTACTTC,CASSARRGTSGTGETQYF,TRBD2,TRBV11-3,TRBJ2-5,once
TGTGCCAGCAGGACGACAGGGAGGTCCGACGGCTACACCTTC,CASRTTGRSDGYTF,TRBD1,TRBV2,TRBJ1-2,once
TGTGCCAGCAGTGAAGTTGGGACAGGGGTTTTGTGGGCTTTCTTT,CASSEVGTGVLWAFF,TRBD1,TRBV2,TRBJ1-1,once
TGTGCCAGCAGCCGAGCATTGAACTATGGCTACACCTTC,CASSRALNYGYTF,.,TRBV27,TRBJ1-2,.
TGTGCCAGTAGTACACAGGGGCCAAACGAGCAGTACTTC,CASSTQGPNEQYF,TRBD1,TRBV19,TRBJ2-7,.
TGCGCCAGCAGCCAAGAGGATGGGCTCCAGCGGGATACGCAGTATTTT,CASSQEDGLQRDTQYF,.,TRBV4-1,TRBJ2-3,.
TGTGCCAGCAGCTTTAACACCCGGGACAGGGGGTTCTACGAGCAGTACTTC,CASSFNTRDRGFYEQYF,TRBD1,TRBV7-8,TRBJ2-7,.
TGCGCCAGCAGCCAGAGGGGACAGGGGGCGGTTAATGAAAAACTGTTTTTT,CASSQRGQGAVNEKLFF,TRBD1,TRBV4-1,TRBJ1-4,.
TGTGCCAGCAGTTTATTTCGCGGGGAAGTTTACGAGCAGTACTTC,CASSLFRGEVYEQYF,.,TRBV28,TRBJ2-7,.
TGTGCCAGCAGTTTAGGTACAGGGGCTGGCTATGGCTACACCTTC,CASSLGTGAGYGYTF,TRBD1,TRBV27,TRBJ1-2,.
TGTGCCAGCAGTTACGATAGGGGAGGCTCCTACGAGCAGTACTTC,CASSYDRGGSYEQYF,.,TRBV6-5,TRBJ2-7,.
TGCGCCAGCAGCTCTGGGACTAGCGGGGGTACCTACAATGAGCAGTTCTTC,CASSSGTSGGTYNEQFF,TRBD2,TRBV5-1,TRBJ2-1,.
TGTGCCAGCAGCCCCTACAGGGGAATACAAGAGACCCAGTACTTC,CASSPYRGIQETQYF,TRBD1,TRBV14,TRBJ2-5,few
TGTGCCAGTACCCCATCTAGTTCTGGGGCCAACGTCCTGACTTTC,CASTPSSSGANVLTF,.,TRBV19,TRBJ2-6,.
TGTGCCAGCAGCCAATCCGACGAGCAGTACTTC,CASSQSDEQYF,.,TRBV4-2,TRBJ2-7,.
TGTGCCAGCAGCTTGATCACAGGGGGTCATGGGGCCAACGTCCTGACTTTC,CASSLITGGHGANVLTF,TRBD1,TRBV5-6,TRBJ2-6,.
TGTGCCAGCAGTGTTGGCAGTAACTATGGCTACACCTTC,CASSVGSNYGYTF,.,TRBV27,TRBJ1-2,.
TGTGCCTGGAGTCGGGACAGGGGTAACACTGAAGCTTTCTTT,CAWSRDRGNTEAFF,TRBD1,TRBV30,TRBJ1-1,.
TGTGCCAGCAGCCTCGTGGGTGAAGGGGGTAACTATGGCTACACCTTC,CASSLVGEGGNYGYTF,.,TRBV5-6,TRBJ1-2,.
TGTGCCAGCAGTCCCCGCGGGGGTTACTATGGCTACACCTTC,CASSPRGGYYGYTF,.,TRBV27,TRBJ1-2,.
TGCGCCAGCAGTCGAGACAGGGTTACCTACGAGCAGTACTTC,CASSRDRVTYEQYF,TRBD1,TRBV5-1,TRBJ2-7,.
TGTGCCAGCAGCCCGTCGGGACAGGGGGCTTACGAGCAGTACTTC,CASSPSGQGAYEQYF,TRBD1,TRBV7-2,TRBJ2-7,.
TGTGCCAGCAGCCAACAGAGCACAGATACGCAGTATTTT,CASSQQSTDTQYF,.,TRBV16,TRBJ2-3,.
TGCGCCAGCAGCCAAGATCTCGGGACAGGGTACGAGCAGTACTTC,CASSQDLGTGYEQYF,TRBD1,TRBV4-3,TRBJ2-7,.
TGCGCCAGCAGCCCCGAGGGAGATACGCAGTATTTT,CASSPEGDTQYF,.,TRBV5-1,TRBJ2-3,.
TGTGCCATCAGTGTGCAGGGTCTCTCCTACGAGCAGTACTTC,CAISVQGLSYEQYF,.,TRBV10-3,TRBJ2-7,.
TGTGCCAGCAGCTATCTCACAGGGGCCCAAAATCAGCCCCAGCATTTT,CASSYLTGAQNQPQHF,TRBD1,TRBV6-6,TRBJ1-5,.
TGTGCCAGCAGTGCCAAACGGGTAGCGGGAGGGCCTACGGATGAGCAGTTCTTC,CASSAKRVAGGPTDEQFF,TRBD2,TRBV6-4,TRBJ2-1,.
TGTGCCAGTAGTATCGAGGCAGGGATAAACACCGGGGAGCTGTTTTTT,CASSIEAGINTGELFF,.,TRBV19,TRBJ2-2,.
TGTGCCAGCAGCTTACCCCCCTACAGGGATGGCTACACCTTC,CASSLPPYRDGYTF,.,TRBV7-2,TRBJ1-2,once
TGTGCCAGCAGCCTATCCGGGACAGCTTCCTACGAGCAGTACTTC,CASSLSGTASYEQYF,TRBD1,TRBV6-1,TRBJ2-7,.
TGTGCCAGCAGTTTGGAGCGGGGGGGTGGCAATGAGCAGTTCTTC,CASSLERGGGNEQFF,TRBD2,TRBV27,TRBJ2-1,.
TGTGCCAGCAGCCTTGGCGGACAGTCCTACGAGCAGTACTTC,CASSLGGQSYEQYF,.,TRBV7-6,TRBJ2-7,.
TGTGCCAGCAGCTTACCGGGACAGGGGGCTATAAGCCCTTACGAGCAGTACTTC,CASSLPGQGAISPYEQYF,TRBD1,TRBV5-6,TRBJ2-7,once
TGTGCCAGCAGTTACAGGGGCACTAATGAAAAACTGTTTTTT,CASSYRGTNEKLFF,.,TRBV6-5,TRBJ1-4,.
TGTGCCAGCAGGAACGAAGACAGGGCGGCGCTTGGCTACACCTTC,CASRNEDRAALGYTF,TRBD1,TRBV5-4,TRBJ1-2,few
TGCAGCGTAGAAGGGACTAGCGGGGGTTACGAGCAGTACTTC,CSVEGTSGGYEQYF,TRBD2,TRBV29-1,TRBJ2-7,once
TGTGCCAGCAGCACTCGGACAGGGCATATTTATGGCTACACCTTC,CASSTRTGHIYGYTF,TRBD1,TRBV7-2,TRBJ1-2,.
TGTGCCAGCAGCTCGCCGGGGGTCCCTGGGGCCAACGTCCTGACTTTC,CASSSPGVPGANVLTF,.,TRBV11-2,TRBJ2-6,.
TGTGCCAGCAGCCCCCAGGGGACAGGGACCACTGAAGCTTTCTTT,CASSPQGTGTTEAFF,TRBD1,TRBV7-9,TRBJ1-1,once
TGTGCCAGCACTCAGGGGGCGGGGTATGGCTACACCTTC,CASTQGAGYGYTF,TRBD1,TRBV28,TRBJ1-2,.